This entry concerns a single T cell receptor beta chain. The source of the sample is a study of cytomegalovirus exposure and HLA in healthy donors. The table came from immunoSEQ multiplex PCR; TCRdb's copy has only in-frame clones and leaves some out. The sample lists 200,000 to 250,000 clones, 75% to 95% occurring once. The specimen was PBMCs. This clonotype was sampled from a woman in her late teens or twenties in good health and CMV-seronegative.

For the CDR3, the DNA is TGTGCCAGCAGCCAAGAGGGTGGGACAGGGAACACCATATATTTT. Translating it yields CASSQEGGTGNTIYF. J is TRBJ1-3 and V is TRBV4-2; 9 bases line up with TRBD1. The V segment lost 0 bases and the J segment 7 bases; nucleotides outside the gene matches: 4. There are 15 residues in the CDR3. The germline V gene encodes CDR1 LGHNA and CDR2 YNFKEQ.